This entry lists 13 T cell receptor beta chains sequenced from one sample in a study of blood T cell repertoires in COVID-19. Clones were read by immunoSEQ multiplex PCR, and TCRdb kept only the in-frame ones, dropping some. This table has 100,000 to 150,000 clones, about 70% appearing once. The sample consisted of peripheral blood. The source is a man older than 75 with COVID-19, enrolled during active disease.

V is TRBV19 and J is TRBJ1-1, with D possibly matching TRBD1 (6 bases). The CDR3 runs to 13 residues. Germline V gives CDR1 LNHDA, CDR2 SQIVND (reference sequence). Trimming pared 6 bases from V and 1 base from J, leaving 9 bases between. The CDR3 bases are TGTGCCAGTAGGGACAGACCGAACACTGAAGCTTTCTTT. Translating it yields CASRDRPNTEAFF.

This clone was counted between two and nine times. This rearrangement joins TRBV7-9 to TRBJ1-3; the D gene is possibly TRBD1 (5 bases). The V gene lost 3 bases and the J gene lost 4 bases, with 16 bases spanning the gap. This CDR3 region has 16 residues. Germline loops: CDR1 SEHNR, CDR2 FQNEAQ (reference sequence). DNA of the CDR3: TGTGCCAGCAGCTTCCCCCCCTCAGGGCAAGGAAACACCATATATTTT. It translates to CASSFPPSGQGNTIYF.

The genes are TRBV10-3 and TRBJ2-5; 12 bases match TRBD2. V lost 10 bases and J lost 3; bases outside the gene matches: 6. This CDR3 has 14 residues. Germline lookup yields CDR1 ENHRY and CDR2 SYGVKD. CDR3 amino acids: CATSGLAGEETQYF. Written as DNA, the CDR3 is TGTGCCACCTCGGGACTAGCGGGTGAAGAGACCCAGTACTTC.

The genes are TRBV7-3 and TRBJ2-3, with D tentatively TRBD2 (5 bases). The CDR3 spans 13 residues. Trimming shortened V by 2 bases and J by 5 bases, and 8 bases separated the two germline ends. The germline CDR1 and CDR2 sequences are SGHTA and FQGTGA. Here the CDR3 reads CASSLLGRDTQYF. The CDR3 nucleotides read TGTGCCAGCAGCTTACTGGGGAGAGATACGCAGTATTTT.

The CDR3 DNA follows: TGTGCCAGCAGCTCCGACAGGGGGAACTTCAATCAGCCCCAGCATTTT. Amino acid sequence: CASSSDRGNFNQPQHF. The chain has TRBV5-6 and TRBJ1-5, with 9 positions matching TRBD1. The V and J ends lost 3 bases and 3 bases, in that order; junction bases with no gene match: 7. Per the germline V gene, CDR1 is SGHDT and CDR2 is YYEEEE. This CDR3 has 16 residues.

This clone was seen a few times. The chain combines TRBV18 with TRBJ1-1; D remains ambiguous. Germline lookup yields CDR1 KGHSH and CDR2 LQKENI. V shed 4 bases and J shed 3 bases, with 15 bases lying between them. The length of the CDR3 is 15 residues. The CDR3 protein is CASSQRPTWDTEAFF. In DNA, the CDR3 is TGTGCCAGCTCACAACGACCGACTTGGGACACTGAAGCTTTCTTT.

This clone has more than one count but fewer than ten. The gene calls are TRBV6-1 and TRBJ1-6, with D uncertain. The germline V gene has CDR1 MNHNS and CDR2 SASEGT. CDR3 length: 15 residues. Trimming removed 0 bases at V and 13 bases at J, with 16 bases between. The CDR3 reads CASSEAPGGVQPLHF. The DNA of the CDR3 is TGTGCCAGCAGTGAAGCCCCTGGCGGGGTTCAGCCCCTCCACTTT.

The rearrangement links TRBV3-1 (or the pseudogene TRBV3-2) to TRBJ2-1, with a weak D call TRBD2 (6 bases). V shed 1 base and J shed 11 bases, with 9 bases lying between them. Germline V gene data show CDR1 as LGHDT and CDR2 as YNNKEL (reference sequence). This CDR3 region has 12 residues. CDR3 sequence: CASSQGRTKQFF. CDR3 DNA: TGTGCCAGCAGCCAAGGTCGGACTAAGCAGTTCTTC.

The genes are TRBV24-1 and TRBJ2-3; 12 positions match TRBD2. From germline, CDR1 is KGHDR and CDR2 SFDVKD. The CDR3 has 15 amino acids. With 7 bases clipped from V and 6 bases from J, the junction kept 7 bases outside the gene matches. In DNA, the CDR3 is TGTGCCACCAGCCAGACTAGCGGGAGTGCGGATACGCAGTATTTT. Encoded protein: CATSQTSGSADTQYF.

V and J are TRBV4-2 and TRBJ2-1; TRBD2 aligns across 9 bases. V gave up 1 base and J gave up 7 bases; unmatched junction bases: 5. The CDR3 has 15 residues. Germline V gene data show CDR1 as LGHNA and CDR2 as YNFKEQ. CDR3: CASSQGRTSENEQFF. In DNA, the CDR3 is TGTGCCAGCAGCCAAGGCAGGACTAGCGAGAATGAGCAGTTCTTC.

Worth noting for this clone: Sequence at one end of the junction differs from germline and may be a read error. The CDR3 spells CASCLIRVGETQYF. The CDR3 nucleotides read TGTGCCAGCTGCTTAATCCGGGTAGGAGAGACCCAGTACTTC. V usage is TRBV7-2 and J usage is TRBJ2-5; D is uncertain. Germline V gives CDR1 SGHTA, CDR2 FQGNSA. The CDR3 is 14 residues long. Full variable domain (remainder filled in from reference TRBV7-2 and TRBJ2-5): GAGVSQSPSNKVTEKGKDVELRCDPISGHTALYWYRQSLGQGLEFLIYFQGNSAPDKSGLPSDRFSAERTGGSVSTLTIQRTQQEDSAVYLCASCLIRVGETQYFGPGTRLLVL.

V gene TRBV5-8 combines with J gene TRBJ2-7; 9 bases line up with TRBD1. Germline V gene lookup returns CDR1 SGHTS and CDR2 YDEGEE. This CDR3 spans 15 amino acids. J gave up 7 bases and V 2 bases, and 10 bases lay outside the gene matches. The CDR3 region has the DNA TGTGCCAGCAGCTTTTCCGGGACAGGGTTCCGGGAGCAGTACTTC. This encodes CASSFSGTGFREQYF.

This clone was found a few times. This chain connects TRBV19 to TRBJ2-7; 10 nucleotides agree with TRBD2. This CDR3 region has 13 residues. Looked up from germline, CDR1 is LNHDA and CDR2 is SQIVND (reference sequence). V trimming: 4 bases; J trimming: 5 bases; junction bases outside the gene matches: 2. The CDR3 coding sequence is TGTGCCAGTAGTACCCTAGCGGGAGACGAGCAGTACTTC. Translated, it gives CASSTLAGDEQYF.